This is a list of T cell receptor beta chains from one sample in a study of T cell repertoires in cytomegalovirus infection. TCRdb re-derived calls from the reads in MiXCR, one entry per CDR3 protein. In the table there are approximately 250,000 distinct CDR3 sequences, 9.1% of which are singletons. The source material was PBMCs. These receptor sequences come from a human donor in good health (CMV status not recorded). Some clones in this sample may be carry-over from other donors' samples. Both conserved end residues are trimmed from each CDR3. Each record gives: V gene, J gene, CDR3 protein.

TRBV7-2	TRBJ1-5	ASSWRGSSSNQPQH
TRBV20-1	TRBJ1-4	SARDRETGGEKLF
TRBV7-2	TRBJ1-1	ASSLAGFMNTEAF
TRBV27	TRBJ2-1	ASSLSGPLDEQF
TRBV2	TRBJ2-1	ASRLQGARVNEQF
TRBV11-3	TRBJ1-2	ASSQSGSGPNYGYT
TRBV20-1	TRBJ2-1	SARPNLGLAGANEQF
TRBV9	TRBJ1-1	ASSAGLVNTEAF
TRBV4-3	TRBJ2-5	ASSQLAGGGETQY
TRBV11-2	TRBJ2-3	ASSLLKTITDTQY
TRBV10-3	TRBJ2-5	AISQQGAAETQY
TRBV11-2	TRBJ2-3	ASSLRGTSTDTQY
TRBV7-6	TRBJ2-5	ASSLEGGGAGGETQY
TRBV7-2	TRBJ1-5	ASSLVLGTDPQH
TRBV7-2	TRBJ1-2	ASSQAGGIVYGYT
TRBV30	TRBJ1-1	AWSGFNTEAF
TRBV28	TRBJ1-1	ATRSGGLEAF
TRBV7-9	TRBJ2-1	ASSPVGGLLNNEQF
TRBV7-2	TRBJ2-5	ASSQDRAAAQY
TRBV7-8	TRBJ2-7	ASSLDSANEQY
TRBV19	TRBJ2-5	ASSMRTSGQETQY
TRBV7-9	TRBJ1-6	ASSPVQGYNSPLH
TRBV7-3	TRBJ2-1	ASSFGPTGYEQF
TRBV28	TRBJ2-5	ATGGGRETQY
TRBV28	TRBJ2-7	ASTPPRAPYEQY
TRBV6-1	TRBJ2-1	ASRESGRKHNEQF
TRBV5-1	TRBJ2-3	ASSLEGLAGVRTDTQY
TRBV7-2	TRBJ1-1	ASSLKMRRQNTEAF
TRBV7-2	TRBJ2-5	ASSLALAGGGETQY
TRBV3-1	TRBJ1-5	ASSQSKGNQPQH
TRBV29-1	TRBJ1-4	SVEAGGWVEKLF
TRBV7-3	TRBJ2-3	ASTSLRLGQGDTQY
TRBV4-1	TRBJ2-7	ASSQEGAYRDEQY